These 15 T cell receptor beta chains came from one sample sequenced in a study of shared clonotypes between healthy human individuals. CD45RO-negative, CCR7-positively selected cells formed the naive CD8 fraction, excluding terminally differentiated effector memory CD45RA+ cells. Sequencing was performed with immunoSEQ multiplex PCR; in TCRdb, only in-frame clones are kept and a portion is missing. Of about 2 million clones listed, about 95% were seen once; the top ten hold roughly 1.2%. The sequencing input was naive CD8+ T cells sorted from blood. These receptors came from a man between 18 and 35 years old in good health.

The chain couples TRBV9 to TRBJ2-7; D gene ambiguous. Per germline, CDR1 SGDLS and CDR2 YYNGEE. V was shortened by 4 bases and J by 5 bases, with 10 bases between the two germline ends. The CDR3 has 12 residues. CDR3 protein: CASSPGYNEQYF. The CDR3 bases are TGTGCCAGCAGCCCAGGCTATAACGAGCAGTACTTC. Using reference TRBV9 and TRBJ2-7 for the parts outside the CDR3, the full variable domain is DSGVTQTPKHLITATGQRVTLRCSPRSGDLSVYWYQQSLDQGLQFLIQYYNGEERAKGNILERFSAQQFPDLHSELNLSSLELGDSALYFCASSPGYNEQYFGPGTRLTVT.

The chain uses TRBV11-2 and TRBJ2-7, with TRBD2 as a possible D gene (6 bases). The CDR3 loop spans 13 amino acids. In germline, CDR1 is SGHAT, CDR2 FQNNGV. V dropped 8 bases and J dropped 5 bases, with 16 bases sitting between them. For the CDR3, the DNA is TGTGCCAGCGACTCGGGGGAAGTCAACGAGCAGTACTTC. The encoded protein is CASDSGEVNEQYF.

The rearrangement joins TRBV6-5 to TRBJ2-3, with TRBD2 as a possible D gene (5 bases). Germline values: CDR1 MNHEY, CDR2 SVGAGI. V was cut by 3 bases and J by 3 bases, with 16 bases left in between. This CDR3 contains 16 residues. The CDR3 is CASSYYPGSLTDTQYF. The CDR3 nucleotides read TGTGCCAGCAGTTATTATCCGGGATCCCTGACAGATACGCAGTATTTT.

The CDR3 region is CASSRGGAHPYWGYTF. The DNA for the CDR3 is TGTGCCAGCAGCAGGGGCGGGGCACATCCCTATTGGGGCTACACCTTC. The chain joins TRBV5-4 to TRBJ1-2; D is possibly TRBD1 (5 bases). This CDR3 has 16 amino acids. Germline V CDR1 and CDR2: SGHNT, YYREEE (reference sequence). V lost 4 bases and J lost 8, with 24 bases in between.

This sequence joins TRBV5-1 and TRBJ2-7; no firm D call. Germline V gene lookup returns CDR1 SGHRS and CDR2 YFSETQ. The CDR3 has 13 amino acids. V was trimmed by 3 bases and J by 0 bases, leaving 7 bases between them. CDR3 loop: CASSYPGSYEQYF. In DNA form, the CDR3 reads TGCGCCAGCAGCTACCCCGGCTCCTACGAGCAGTACTTC.

The chain couples TRBV5-1 to TRBJ2-5; either TRBD1 or TRBD2 may supply D (5 bases each). The CDR3 has 15 amino acids. Germline loops: CDR1 SGHRS, CDR2 YFSETQ. The ends were cut back, 0 bases at V and 2 bases at J, with 11 bases in the middle. The CDR3 DNA is TGCGCCAGCAGCTTGGGGGACGGTTTGCAAGAGACCCAGTACTTC. It codes for CASSLGDGLQETQYF.

The chain carries TRBV6-5 and TRBJ1-1; D gene ambiguous. Trimming took off 0 bases at V and 0 bases at J, with 8 bases between the two ends. CDR1 is MNHEY and CDR2 is SVGAGI in the germline V gene. The CDR3 has 15 amino acids. CDR3 DNA: TGTGCCAGCAGTTACTCCGGGCACATGAACACTGAAGCTTTCTTT. Translated, it gives CASSYSGHMNTEAFF.

The chain links TRBV27 to TRBJ2-2, with 7 bases aligning to TRBD2. Looked up from germline, CDR1 is MNHEY and CDR2 is SMNVEV (reference sequence). The V gene end was trimmed by 5 bases and the J gene end by 4 bases; junction bases not matched to a gene: 10. This CDR3 comprises 16 residues. The CDR3 loop reads CASSPGTTRATGELFF. The CDR3 bases are TGTGCCAGCAGTCCCGGGACTACAAGGGCCACCGGGGAGCTGTTTTTT.

This clone came up once. The chain combines TRBV7-9 with TRBJ1-1; 7 bases line up with TRBD1. CDR1 and CDR2 (germline): SEHNR, FQNEAQ (reference sequence). The CDR3 consists of 13 residues. The trim removed 7 bases at V and 6 bases at J, leaving 8 bases unmatched. This CDR3 is CASMGIGGPEAFF. In DNA form, the CDR3 reads TGTGCCAGCATGGGGATAGGGGGCCCTGAAGCTTTCTTT. Looking up the rest from reference TRBV7-9 and TRBJ1-1 gives the full variable domain: DTGVSQNPRHKITKRGQNVTFRCDPISEHNRLYWYRQTLGQGPEFLTYFQNEAQLEKSRLLSDRFSAERPKGSFSTLEIQRTEQGDSAMYLCASMGIGGPEAFFGQGTRLTVV.

The chain uses TRBV4-1 and TRBJ1-4; D is perhaps TRBD1 (5 bases). CDR3 length: 16 amino acids. Trimming took off 4 bases at V and 0 bases at J, with 12 bases between the two ends. From germline, CDR1 is MGHRA and CDR2 YSYEKL. This chain's CDR3 is CASSRIGVATNEKLFF. In DNA form, the CDR3 reads TGCGCCAGCAGCCGAATAGGGGTAGCAACTAATGAAAAACTGTTTTTT.

In regard to this clone: Other DNA sequences within the sample encode an identical CDR3. This sequence joins TRBV5-6 and TRBJ1-2, with D maybe TRBD1 (5 bases). The CDR3 length is 12 residues. V was shortened by 4 bases and J by 4 bases, with 8 bases between the two germline ends. Germline V lookup: CDR1 SGHDT, CDR2 YYEEEE. In DNA form, the CDR3 reads TGTGCCAGCAGCCCGGGGGGCTATGGCTACACCTTC. Amino acid sequence: CASSPGGYGYTF.

The chain combines TRBV6-5 with TRBJ2-3, with a possible D match to TRBD1 (5 bases). V lost 1 base and J lost 4, with 12 bases in between. This CDR3 contains 15 residues. Per germline, CDR1 MNHEY and CDR2 SVGAGI. This chain's CDR3 is CASSYFPGAADTQYF. In DNA, the CDR3 is TGTGCCAGCAGTTACTTCCCTGGGGCAGCAGATACGCAGTATTTT.

This clone is a singleton in its sample. V usage is TRBV13 and J usage is TRBJ2-3; no clear D gene. V lost 5 bases, J lost 0 bases, and 9 bases lay in between. CDR1 PRHDT and CDR2 FYEKMQ come from the germline V gene (reference sequence). The CDR3 spans 14 residues. The CDR3 sequence: CASSHKGSTDTQYF. The CDR3 region has the DNA TGTGCCAGCAGCCACAAAGGGAGCACAGATACGCAGTATTTT.

This chain uses TRBV13 with TRBJ1-4; unclear D gene. This CDR3 has 12 amino acids. Germline CDR1 and CDR2: PRHDT and FYEKMQ (reference sequence). V lost 5 bases and J lost 4, with 5 bases in between. The CDR3 DNA reads TGTGCCAGCAGCCGGAATAATGAAAAACTGTTTTTT. It is translated as CASSRNNEKLFF.

V and J are TRBV7-3 and TRBJ2-1; 9 bases fit TRBD1. This CDR3 contains 14 residues. V gave up 6 bases and J gave up 7 bases; unmatched junction bases: 7. The germline CDR1 and CDR2 sequences are SGHTA and FQGTGA. Written as DNA, the CDR3 is TGTGCCAGCAGTCCCGGGACAGGGCGGAATGAGCAGTTCTTC. Amino acids: CASSPGTGRNEQFF.